What follows is one TCR beta chain and its context. These data come from a study of Graves' ophthalmopathy and Graves' hyperthyroidism. Turning to the study itself: Samples of peripheral blood were obtained at initial diagnosis, prior to treatment of any kind.

The CDR3 has 16 amino acids. V was clipped by 3 bases and J by 0 bases; unmatched bases: 7. Germline V gives CDR1 SGHVS, CDR2 FQNEAQ. RNA transcripts were the source from which TCR beta CDR3 regions were amplified. The library came from an HTBI-primed first-round RT-PCR and a second-round multiplex PCR. TCRdb called the multiplex PCR reads again in MiXCR, with one record for every CDR3 protein. Of a few hundred thousand distinct CDR3 sequences listed, 18% were seen once; the top ten hold 1.6%. V and J are TRBV7-8 and TRBJ2-5, with 7 bases aligning to TRBD1. What was sequenced was peripheral blood. The receptor was derived from a woman aged 18-35 years with Graves' ophthalmopathy. CDR3 nucleotide sequence: TGTGCCAGCAGCTTTGACAGGGACCCATACCAAGAGACCCAGTACTTC. Translated: CASSFDRDPYQETQYF.